Included here is one T cell receptor beta chain sequence, with context. Produced via immunoSEQ multiplex PCR; TCRdb's table is partial and in-frame only. Altogether about 680,000 clones are present, around four fifths being singletons, with the ten largest covering 1.5% to 2%. The data belong to a study of shared clonotypes between healthy human individuals. Germline lookup yields CDR1 MNHEY and CDR2 SMNVEV (reference sequence). There are 18 residues in the CDR3. V dropped 5 bases and J dropped 0 bases, with 19 bases sitting between them. Material: memory CD4+ T cells sorted from blood. The subset: CD45RA-negative fraction. The sequence was collected from a woman in her 30s in good health. The chain links TRBV27 to TRBJ1-4, with D possibly being TRBD1 (5 bases). The CDR3 reads CASSPGGGATATNEKLFF. CDR3 nucleotides: TGTGCCAGCAGTCCCGGGGGAGGGGCCACAGCAACTAATGAAAAACTGTTTTTT. The full variable domain, rest sourced from reference TRBV27 and TRBJ1-4, is EAQVTQNPRYLITVTGKKLTVTCSQNMNHEYMSWYRQDPGLGLRQIYYSMNVEVTDKGDVPEGYKVSRKEKRNFPLILESPSPNQTSLYFCASSPGGGATATNEKLFFGSGTQLSVL.